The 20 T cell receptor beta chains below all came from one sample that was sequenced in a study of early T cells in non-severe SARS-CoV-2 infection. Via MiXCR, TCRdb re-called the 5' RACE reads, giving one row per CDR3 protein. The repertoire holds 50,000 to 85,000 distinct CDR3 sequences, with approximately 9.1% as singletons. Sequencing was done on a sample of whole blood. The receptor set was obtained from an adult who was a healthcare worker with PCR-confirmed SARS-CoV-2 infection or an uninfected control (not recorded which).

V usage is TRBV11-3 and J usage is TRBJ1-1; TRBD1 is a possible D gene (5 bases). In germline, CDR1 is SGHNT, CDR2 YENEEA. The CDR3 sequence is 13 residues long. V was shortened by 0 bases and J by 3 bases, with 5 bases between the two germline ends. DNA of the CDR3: TGTGCCAGCAGCTTAGACAGGGACACTGAAGCTTTCTTT. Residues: CASSLDRDTEAFF.

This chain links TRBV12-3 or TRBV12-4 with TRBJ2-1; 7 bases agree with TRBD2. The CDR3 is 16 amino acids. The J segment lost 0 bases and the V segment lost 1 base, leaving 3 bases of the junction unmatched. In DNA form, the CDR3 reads TGTGCCAGCAGTTTAGAGCGGGAAATCTCCTACAATGAGCAGTTCTTC. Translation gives CASSLEREISYNEQFF.

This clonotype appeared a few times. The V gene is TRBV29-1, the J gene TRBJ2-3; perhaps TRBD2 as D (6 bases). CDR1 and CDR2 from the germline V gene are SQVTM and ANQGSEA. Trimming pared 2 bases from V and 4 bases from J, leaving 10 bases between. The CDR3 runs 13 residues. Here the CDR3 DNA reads TGCAGCGTTGAATCCGGGGGAGCAGATACGCAGTATTTT. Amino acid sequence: CSVESGGADTQYF.

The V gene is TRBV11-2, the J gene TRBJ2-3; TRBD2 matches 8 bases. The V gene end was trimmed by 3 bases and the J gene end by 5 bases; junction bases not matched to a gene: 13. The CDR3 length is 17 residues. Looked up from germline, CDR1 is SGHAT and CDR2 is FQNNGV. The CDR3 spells CASSFYPTRAGGDTQYF. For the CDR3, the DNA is TGTGCCAGCAGCTTTTACCCAACTCGCGCGGGGGGAGATACGCAGTATTTT.

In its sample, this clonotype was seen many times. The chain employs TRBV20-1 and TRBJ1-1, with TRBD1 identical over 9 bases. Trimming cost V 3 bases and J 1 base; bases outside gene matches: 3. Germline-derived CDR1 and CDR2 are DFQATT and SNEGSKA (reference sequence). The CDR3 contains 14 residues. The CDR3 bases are TGCAGTGCTAGGTGGGGACAGGGGAACACTGAAGCTTTCTTT. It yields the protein CSARWGQGNTEAFF.

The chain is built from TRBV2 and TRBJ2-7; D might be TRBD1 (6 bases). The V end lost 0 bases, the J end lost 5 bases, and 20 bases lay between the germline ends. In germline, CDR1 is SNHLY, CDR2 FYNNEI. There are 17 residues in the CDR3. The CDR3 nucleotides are TGTGCCAGCAGTGAAGCGTCCGGCTGGACAGTAAGGGACGAGCAGTACTTC. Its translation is CASSEASGWTVRDEQYF.

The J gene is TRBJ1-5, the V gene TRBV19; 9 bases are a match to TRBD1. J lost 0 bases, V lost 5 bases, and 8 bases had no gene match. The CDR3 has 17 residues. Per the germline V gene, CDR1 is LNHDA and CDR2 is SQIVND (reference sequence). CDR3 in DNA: TGTGCCAGTAGTGGTACAGGGGGCTACTATAGCAATCAGCCCCAGCATTTT. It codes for CASSGTGGYYSNQPQHF. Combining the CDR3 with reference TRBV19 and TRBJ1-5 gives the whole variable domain DGGITQSPKYLFRKEGQNVTLSCEQNLNHDAMYWYRQDPGQGLRLIYYSQIVNDFQKGDIAEGYSVSREKKESFPLTVTSAQKNPTAFYLCASSGTGGYYSNQPQHFGDGTRLSIL.

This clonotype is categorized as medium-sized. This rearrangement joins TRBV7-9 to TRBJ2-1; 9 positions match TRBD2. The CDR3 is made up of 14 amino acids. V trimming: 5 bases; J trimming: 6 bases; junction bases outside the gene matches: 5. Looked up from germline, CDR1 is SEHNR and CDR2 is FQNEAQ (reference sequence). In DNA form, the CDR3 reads TGTGCCAGCAGCCCCGGGACTAGCTTCAATGAGCAGTTCTTC. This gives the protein CASSPGTSFNEQFF.

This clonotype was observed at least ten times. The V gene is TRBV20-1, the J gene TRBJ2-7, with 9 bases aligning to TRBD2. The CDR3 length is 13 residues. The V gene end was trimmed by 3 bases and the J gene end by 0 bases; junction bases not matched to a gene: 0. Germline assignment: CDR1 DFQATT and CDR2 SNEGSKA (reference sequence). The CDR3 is CSARTSGSYEQYF. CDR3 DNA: TGCAGTGCTAGGACTAGCGGCTCCTACGAGCAGTACTTC.

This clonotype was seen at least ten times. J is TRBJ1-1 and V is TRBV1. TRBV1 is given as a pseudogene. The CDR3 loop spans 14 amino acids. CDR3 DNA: TGCACCAGCAGCCATCATCGACAGAACACTGAAGCTTTCTTT. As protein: CTSSHHRQNTEAFF.

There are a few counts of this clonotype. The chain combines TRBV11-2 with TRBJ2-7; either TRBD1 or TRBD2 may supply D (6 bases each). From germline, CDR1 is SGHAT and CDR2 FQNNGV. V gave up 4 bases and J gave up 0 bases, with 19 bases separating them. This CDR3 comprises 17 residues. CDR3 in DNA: TGTGCCAGCAGCTCGGGGGCGGGCAGCAGATTCTCCTACGAGCAGTACTTC. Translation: CASSSGAGSRFSYEQYF.

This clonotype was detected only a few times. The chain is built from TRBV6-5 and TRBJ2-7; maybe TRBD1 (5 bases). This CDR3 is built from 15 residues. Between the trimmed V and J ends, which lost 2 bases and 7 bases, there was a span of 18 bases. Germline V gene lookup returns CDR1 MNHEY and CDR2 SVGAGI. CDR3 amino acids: CASSYQGPLGGEQYF. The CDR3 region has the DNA TGTGCCAGCAGTTACCAGGGCCCCCTAGGTGGGGAGCAGTACTTC.

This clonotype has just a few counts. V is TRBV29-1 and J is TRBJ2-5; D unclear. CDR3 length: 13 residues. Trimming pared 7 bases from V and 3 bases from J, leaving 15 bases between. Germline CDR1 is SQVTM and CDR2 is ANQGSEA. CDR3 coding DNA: TGCAGCGCCTGGCTGGGCATCGAAGAGACCCAGTACTTC. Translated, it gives CSAWLGIEETQYF. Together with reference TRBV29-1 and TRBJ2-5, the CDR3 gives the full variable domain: SAVISQKPSRDICQRGTSLTIQCQVDSQVTMMFWYRQQPGQSLTLIATANQGSEATYESGFVIDKFPISRPNLTFSTLTVSNMSPEDSSIYLCSAWLGIEETQYFGPGTRLLVL.

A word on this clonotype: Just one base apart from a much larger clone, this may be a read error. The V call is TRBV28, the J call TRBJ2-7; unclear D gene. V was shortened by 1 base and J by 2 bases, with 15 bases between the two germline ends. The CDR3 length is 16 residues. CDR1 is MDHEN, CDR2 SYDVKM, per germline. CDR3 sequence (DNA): TGTGCCAGCAGTTTATTCCCCGACTGGACGCCCTACGAGCAGTACTTC. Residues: CASSLFPDWTPYEQYF.

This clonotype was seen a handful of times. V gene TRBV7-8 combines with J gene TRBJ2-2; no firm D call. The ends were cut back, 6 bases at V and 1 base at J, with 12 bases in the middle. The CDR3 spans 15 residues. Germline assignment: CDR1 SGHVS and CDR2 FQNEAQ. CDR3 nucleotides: TGTGCCAGCAGGTGGGGTCAGGAGAACACCGGGGAGCTGTTTTTT. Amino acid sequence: CASRWGQENTGELFF.

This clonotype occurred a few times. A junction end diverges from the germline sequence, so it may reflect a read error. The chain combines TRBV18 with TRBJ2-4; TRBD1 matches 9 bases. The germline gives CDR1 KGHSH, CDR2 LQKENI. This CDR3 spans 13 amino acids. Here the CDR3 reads CASSPSRDRAPWF. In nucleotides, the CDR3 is TGTGCCAGCTCACCGAGCAGGGACAGGGCCCCGTGGTTC.

The CDR3 loop is CASSEGLANEQFF. The CDR3 DNA reads as TGTGCCAGCAGCGAGGGACTAGCTAATGAGCAGTTCTTC. The rearrangement joins TRBV7-8 to TRBJ2-1; 9 positions match TRBD2. Per the germline V gene, CDR1 is SGHVS and CDR2 is FQNEAQ. Unmatched junction bases numbered 3, after V lost 5 bases and J lost 7 bases. The CDR3 runs to 13 residues.

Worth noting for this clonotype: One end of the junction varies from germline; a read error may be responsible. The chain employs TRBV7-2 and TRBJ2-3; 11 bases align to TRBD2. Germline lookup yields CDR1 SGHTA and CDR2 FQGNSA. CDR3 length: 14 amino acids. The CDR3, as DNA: TGTGCCAGCAGCTCGACTAGCGGGAACGGACTATCGCGATTT. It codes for CASSSTSGNGLSRF.

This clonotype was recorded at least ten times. The CDR3 bases are TGTGCCAGCAGCCAGGGGGCCTCCACAGATACGCAGTATTTT. It specifies CASSQGASTDTQYF. V gene TRBV12-3 or TRBV12-4 combines with J gene TRBJ2-3; TRBD1 agrees at 8 bases. The CDR3 totals 14 residues. With V trimmed by 6 bases and J by 2 bases, 4 bases remained unmatched.

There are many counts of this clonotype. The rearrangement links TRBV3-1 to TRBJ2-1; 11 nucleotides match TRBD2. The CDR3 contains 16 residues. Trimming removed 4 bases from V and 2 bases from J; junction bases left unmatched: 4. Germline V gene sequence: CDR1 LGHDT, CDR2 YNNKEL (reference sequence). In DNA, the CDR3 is TGTGCCAGCAGCCCCCCGGGACTAGCGGCCTACAATGAGCAGTTCTTC. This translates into CASSPPGLAAYNEQFF.